This T cell receptor beta chain derives from a study of CD8+CD57+ T cells in acquired aplastic anemia. Background on the study: Sorted CD4+ plus CD8+ cells gave DNA averaging roughly 2.9 ug.

Sequenced patients had shown CD8+CD57+ cell expansion by flow cytometry. The table lists this clonotype with a count of one. Its antigen is as yet unknown. Profiling of TCR beta VDJ combinations and CDR3 sequences used genomic DNA as template. TCRdb analysed the reads with MiXCR anew, one entry per CDR3 protein. The sample shows roughly 180,000 distinct CDR3 sequences, roughly 50% of them seen only once. The study's findings and limits: Patients and controls were not found to differ significantly in CD8+ Simpson's diversity.

Germline lookup yields CDR1 SGHAT and CDR2 FQNNGV. V gave up 4 bases and J gave up 0 bases; unmatched junction bases: 4. CDR3 length: 15 residues. The TCR sequence derives from a human donor with aplastic anemia. This chain connects TRBV11-2 to TRBJ2-3; TRBD1 matches at 7 bases. The sequenced sample consisted of sorted CD4+, CD8+, or CD8+CD57+ T cells (not recorded which) from PBMCs. The CDR3 DNA reads TGTGCCAGCAGCTACCGGGACAGTAGCACAGATACGCAGTATTTT. Protein: CASSYRDSSTDTQYF.